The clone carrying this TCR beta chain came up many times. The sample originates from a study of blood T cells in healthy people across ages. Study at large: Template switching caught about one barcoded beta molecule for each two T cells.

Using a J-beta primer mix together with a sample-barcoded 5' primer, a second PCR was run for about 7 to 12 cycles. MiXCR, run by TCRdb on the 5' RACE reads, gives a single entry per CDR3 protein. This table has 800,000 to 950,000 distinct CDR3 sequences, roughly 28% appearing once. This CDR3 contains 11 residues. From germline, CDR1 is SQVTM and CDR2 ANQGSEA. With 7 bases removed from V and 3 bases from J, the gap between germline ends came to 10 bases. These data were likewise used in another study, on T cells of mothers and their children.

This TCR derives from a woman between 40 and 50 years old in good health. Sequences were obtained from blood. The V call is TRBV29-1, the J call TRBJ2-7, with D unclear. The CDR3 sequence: CSAGNIYEQYF. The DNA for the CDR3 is TGCAGCGCTGGGAACATCTACGAGCAGTACTTC.